Described below is a single TCR beta chain sequence and its context. The source of the sample is a study of T cell clonotyping in hematopoietic cell transplantation. Background on the study: Recipient samples before transplant were obtained post-cytoreduction.

Time point specified: recipient sample about 28 days before transplant, after cytoreduction. Sequencing was performed with immunoSEQ multiplex PCR; in TCRdb, only in-frame clones are kept and a portion is missing. The profile shows about 41,000 clones, 85% of them singletons. V lost 9 bases to trimming and J lost 0 bases, with 9 bases between them. Germline values: CDR1 LNHDA, CDR2 SQIVND (reference sequence). The CDR3 is 13 amino acids. The sequencing here drew on peripheral blood mononuclear cells, taken before stem cell transplant. The receptor was derived from a man aged 60 to 75 with acute myeloid leukemia. Some clones in this sample may be carry-over from other donors' samples. The chain uses TRBV19 and TRBJ1-5; D gene uncertain. DNA for the CDR3: TGTGCCAGCGCGAGTTATAGCAATCAGCCCCAGCATTTT. Translation gives CASASYSNQPQHF.